The rows below give T cell receptor beta chains drawn from one sample of a study of identical twins. TCRdb reanalysed the 5' RACE reads using MiXCR and keeps one entry per CDR3 protein. Among about 490,000 distinct CDR3 sequences, roughly 15% were seen once, and the ten largest hold 0.44%. Separately, the same data were catalogued under a study of yellow fever vaccine responses in identical twins.

The sequencing input was CD4+ T cells sorted from blood. These receptors were obtained from a woman in her late teens or twenties in good health. The CDR3 runs from the conserved cysteine through the conserved F or W. D genes are given only for firm matches. Size values are once, few and many counts, or a class for expanded clones, and some rows have none.

V gene: TRBV4-1; clone size: .; J gene: TRBJ1-1; D gene: TRBD1; CDR3 DNA: TGCGCCAGCAGCCAAGAGAGACAGGGGACAAGATGGTACACTGAAGCTTTCTTT; CDR3 protein: CASSQERQGTRWYTEAFF
V gene: TRBV28; clone size: few; J gene: TRBJ1-4; D gene: TRBD1; CDR3 DNA: TGTGCCAGCAGACCGGGACAGGTGGGAGAAAAACTGTTTTTT; CDR3 protein: CASRPGQVGEKLFF
V gene: TRBV2; clone size: .; J gene: TRBJ1-2; D gene: .; CDR3 DNA: TGTGCCAGCAGTGAATGGGTTTCTGGCTACACCTTC; CDR3 protein: CASSEWVSGYTF
V gene: TRBV6-1; clone size: once; J gene: TRBJ1-2; D gene: TRBD1; CDR3 DNA: TGTGCCAGCGTATCGGGACAGGGGTTAGCTAACTATGGCTACACCTTC; CDR3 protein: CASVSGQGLANYGYTF
V gene: TRBV5-1; clone size: few; J gene: TRBJ1-2; D gene: .; CDR3 DNA: TGCGCCAGCAGCTTGCTGGGACAAAACTATGGCTACACCTTC; CDR3 protein: CASSLLGQNYGYTF
V gene: TRBV12-3/TRBV12-4; clone size: many; J gene: TRBJ2-5; D gene: .; CDR3 DNA: TGTGCCAGCAGTTTAGTCGGGTTGGAGACCCAGTACTTC; CDR3 protein: CASSLVGLETQYF
V gene: TRBV24-1; clone size: .; J gene: TRBJ1-4; D gene: .; CDR3 DNA: TGTGCCACCAGTGGTGCTGGGGGCCTTGACGAAAAACTGTTTTTT; CDR3 protein: CATSGAGGLDEKLFF
V gene: TRBV12-3/TRBV12-4; clone size: many; J gene: TRBJ1-6; D gene: .; CDR3 DNA: TGTGCCAGCAGTTTAGATTCACCCCTCCACTTT; CDR3 protein: CASSLDSPLHF
V gene: TRBV20-1; clone size: many; J gene: TRBJ2-1; D gene: .; CDR3 DNA: TGCAGTGCTAGTGGGAGGAACTCCTACAATGAGCAGTTCTTC; CDR3 protein: CSASGRNSYNEQFF
V gene: TRBV11-3; clone size: .; J gene: TRBJ2-2; D gene: .; CDR3 DNA: TGTGCCAGCAGCTTCAGCGGTGGGACACCCAACACCGGGGAGCTGTTTTTT; CDR3 protein: CASSFSGGTPNTGELFF
V gene: TRBV6-5; clone size: .; J gene: TRBJ2-3; D gene: TRBD2; CDR3 DNA: TGTGCCAGCAGTTACGGGACTAGCATCACAGATACGCAGTATTTT; CDR3 protein: CASSYGTSITDTQYF
V gene: TRBV29-1; clone size: few; J gene: TRBJ1-2; D gene: .; CDR3 DNA: TGCAGCGTGGTAGCTAACTATGGCTACACCTTC; CDR3 protein: CSVVANYGYTF
V gene: TRBV10-3; clone size: few; J gene: TRBJ1-2; D gene: TRBD1; CDR3 DNA: TGTGCCACGGGGACAGGGGGAAATAACTATGGCTACACCTTC; CDR3 protein: CATGTGGNNYGYTF
V gene: TRBV12-3/TRBV12-4; clone size: many; J gene: TRBJ1-2; D gene: .; CDR3 DNA: TGTGCCAGCAGTTCAGACCGTCGCTATGGCTACACCTTC; CDR3 protein: CASSSDRRYGYTF
V gene: TRBV15; clone size: .; J gene: TRBJ2-3; D gene: TRBD1; CDR3 DNA: TGTGCCACCAGCAAAGGACAGGGAATCACAGATACGCAGTATTTT; CDR3 protein: CATSKGQGITDTQYF
V gene: TRBV12-3/TRBV12-4; clone size: .; J gene: TRBJ2-1; D gene: .; CDR3 DNA: TGTGCCAGCAGTCTTCTTTCGAGCGGGTACAATGAGCAGTTCTTC; CDR3 protein: CASSLLSSGYNEQFF
V gene: TRBV20-1; clone size: few; J gene: TRBJ2-3; D gene: .; CDR3 DNA: TGCAGTGCTGGAAAGAGGGACCGTGGGGATACGCAGTATTTT; CDR3 protein: CSAGKRDRGDTQYF
V gene: TRBV2; clone size: once; J gene: TRBJ1-2; D gene: .; CDR3 DNA: TGTGCCAGCAGTGCTGAAGTGTTCTATGGCTACACCTTC; CDR3 protein: CASSAEVFYGYTF
V gene: TRBV3-1; clone size: few; J gene: TRBJ2-1; D gene: .; CDR3 DNA: TGTGCCAGCACCCCCCTCCACAACAATGAGCAGTTCTTC; CDR3 protein: CASTPLHNNEQFF
V gene: TRBV7-9; clone size: .; J gene: TRBJ2-7; D gene: TRBD2; CDR3 DNA: TGTGCCGGGAGCCTAGCGGGAGCGGGGGAGCAGTACTTC; CDR3 protein: CAGSLAGAGEQYF
V gene: TRBV5-1; clone size: many; J gene: TRBJ2-7; D gene: TRBD1; CDR3 DNA: TGCGCCAGCAGCTTGGGGGACAGGGTCCACGAGCAGTACTTC; CDR3 protein: CASSLGDRVHEQYF
V gene: TRBV6-5; clone size: .; J gene: TRBJ1-5; D gene: .; CDR3 DNA: TGTGCCAGCAGTTACGGGGCAAATCAGCCCCAGCATTTT; CDR3 protein: CASSYGANQPQHF
V gene: TRBV10-1; clone size: few; J gene: TRBJ2-1; D gene: .; CDR3 DNA: TGCGCCAGCAGTGAGTCAGCGGGCTCCTACAATGAGCAGTTCTTC; CDR3 protein: CASSESAGSYNEQFF
V gene: TRBV12-3/TRBV12-4; clone size: .; J gene: TRBJ1-1; D gene: .; CDR3 DNA: TGTGCCAGCAATGAAAACAGGGTCACTGAAGCTTTCTTT; CDR3 protein: CASNENRVTEAFF
V gene: TRBV20-1; clone size: .; J gene: TRBJ2-7; D gene: TRBD2; CDR3 DNA: TGCAGTGCTAGAGATCTGAAAGGACTAGCGGGGGCCTACGAGCAGTACTTC; CDR3 protein: CSARDLKGLAGAYEQYF
V gene: TRBV4-1; clone size: few; J gene: TRBJ2-3; D gene: .; CDR3 DNA: TGCGCCAGCAGCCAAGTGCGGGGAGTTGATACAGATACGCAGTATTTT; CDR3 protein: CASSQVRGVDTDTQYF
V gene: TRBV5-1; clone size: .; J gene: TRBJ2-6; D gene: .; CDR3 DNA: TGCGCCAGCAGCTTGGGACAGGCTTCCGGGGCCAACGTCCTGACTTTC; CDR3 protein: CASSLGQASGANVLTF
V gene: TRBV20-1; clone size: .; J gene: TRBJ2-7; D gene: .; CDR3 DNA: TGCAGTGCTAGAGGCCTGAACGCCTACGAGCAGTACTTC; CDR3 protein: CSARGLNAYEQYF
V gene: TRBV5-1; clone size: few; J gene: TRBJ2-5; D gene: .; CDR3 DNA: TGCGCCAGCAGCTTGGACAGGGTACAAGAGACCCAGTACTTC; CDR3 protein: CASSLDRVQETQYF
V gene: TRBV5-1; clone size: few; J gene: TRBJ2-1; D gene: .; CDR3 DNA: TGCGCCAGCAGCTTGGATGGAGCGAGCTCCTACAATGAGCAGTTCTTC; CDR3 protein: CASSLDGASSYNEQFF
V gene: TRBV20-1; clone size: few; J gene: TRBJ2-5; D gene: .; CDR3 DNA: TGCAGTGCTCTTGTCCCGGACGCTACCCTCCAAGAGACCCAGTACTTC; CDR3 protein: CSALVPDATLQETQYF
V gene: TRBV28; clone size: many; J gene: TRBJ1-5; D gene: TRBD1; CDR3 DNA: TGTGCCAGCAGAACCGCCGGGACAGATAATCAGCCCCAGCATTTT; CDR3 protein: CASRTAGTDNQPQHF
V gene: TRBV3-1; clone size: few; J gene: TRBJ1-3; D gene: .; CDR3 DNA: TGTGCCAGCAGCCAAACTCCGGGACCCAGCTCTGGAAACACCATATATTTT; CDR3 protein: CASSQTPGPSSGNTIYF
V gene: TRBV7-2; clone size: few; J gene: TRBJ2-7; D gene: .; CDR3 DNA: TGTGCCAGCAGCTTAGCCGGCAGGGTGGGAAACGAGCAGTACTTC; CDR3 protein: CASSLAGRVGNEQYF
V gene: TRBV20-1; clone size: few; J gene: TRBJ2-3; D gene: .; CDR3 DNA: TGCAGTGCGAAAATGATTGGCCCAGATACGCAGTATTTT; CDR3 protein: CSAKMIGPDTQYF
V gene: TRBV7-9; clone size: .; J gene: TRBJ2-1; D gene: TRBD2; CDR3 DNA: TGTGCCAGCAGCTTATTGGCTAGCGGGGGTAATGAGCAGTTCTTC; CDR3 protein: CASSLLASGGNEQFF
V gene: TRBV4-1; clone size: few; J gene: TRBJ2-5; D gene: .; CDR3 DNA: TGCGCCAGCAGCCTCTTGGTTCGGGAGACCCAGTACTTC; CDR3 protein: CASSLLVRETQYF
V gene: TRBV24-1; clone size: few; J gene: TRBJ2-3; D gene: .; CDR3 DNA: TGTGCCACCAGTGTGGGCGCCACAGATACGCAGTATTTT; CDR3 protein: CATSVGATDTQYF
V gene: TRBV5-1; clone size: few; J gene: TRBJ2-2; D gene: .; CDR3 DNA: TGCGCCAGCAGGGGCAACCCCGTGAACACCGGGGAGCTGTTTTTT; CDR3 protein: CASRGNPVNTGELFF
V gene: TRBV3-1; clone size: few; J gene: TRBJ2-1; D gene: .; CDR3 DNA: TGTGCCAGCAGAACTAGGGGTGAGCAGTTCTTC; CDR3 protein: CASRTRGEQFF
V gene: TRBV20-1; clone size: few; J gene: TRBJ2-1; D gene: .; CDR3 DNA: TGCAGTGCTAGCTTCAGCGGAGGAAACAATGAGCAGTTCTTC; CDR3 protein: CSASFSGGNNEQFF
V gene: TRBV5-1; clone size: few; J gene: TRBJ2-5; D gene: TRBD2; CDR3 DNA: TGCGCCAGCAGCACGGGAGGTCTAGCGGGAGTTCCCTCCCAAGAGACCCAGTACTTC; CDR3 protein: CASSTGGLAGVPSQETQYF